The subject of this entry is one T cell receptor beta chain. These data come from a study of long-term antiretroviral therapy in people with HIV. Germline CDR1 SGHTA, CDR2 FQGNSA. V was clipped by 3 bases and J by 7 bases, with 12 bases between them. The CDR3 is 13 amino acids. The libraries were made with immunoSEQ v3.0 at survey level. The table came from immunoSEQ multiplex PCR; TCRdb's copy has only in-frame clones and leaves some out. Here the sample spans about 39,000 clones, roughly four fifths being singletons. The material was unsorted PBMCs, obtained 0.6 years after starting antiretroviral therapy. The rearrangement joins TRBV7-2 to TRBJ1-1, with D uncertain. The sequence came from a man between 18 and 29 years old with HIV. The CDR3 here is CASSFGVAGEAFF. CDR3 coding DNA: TGTGCCAGCAGCTTCGGGGTTGCGGGTGAAGCTTTCTTT.